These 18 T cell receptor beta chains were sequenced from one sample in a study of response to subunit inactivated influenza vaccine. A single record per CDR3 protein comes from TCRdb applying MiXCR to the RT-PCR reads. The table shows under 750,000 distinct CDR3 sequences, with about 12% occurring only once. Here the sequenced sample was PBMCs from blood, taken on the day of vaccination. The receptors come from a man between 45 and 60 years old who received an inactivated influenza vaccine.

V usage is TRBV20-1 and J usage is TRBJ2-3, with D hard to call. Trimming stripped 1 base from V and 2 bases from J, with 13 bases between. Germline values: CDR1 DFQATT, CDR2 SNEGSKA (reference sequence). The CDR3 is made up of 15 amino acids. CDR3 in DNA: TGCAGTGCTAGAGTTATCCCAGATCCCACAGATACGCAGTATTTT. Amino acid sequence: CSARVIPDPTDTQYF.

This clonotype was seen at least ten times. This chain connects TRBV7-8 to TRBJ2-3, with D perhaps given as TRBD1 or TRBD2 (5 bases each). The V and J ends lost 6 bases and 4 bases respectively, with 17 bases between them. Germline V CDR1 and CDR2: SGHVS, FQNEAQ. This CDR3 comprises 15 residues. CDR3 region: CASRTGTTRADTQYF. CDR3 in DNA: TGTGCCAGCAGAACCGGGACCACGAGGGCAGATACGCAGTATTTT.

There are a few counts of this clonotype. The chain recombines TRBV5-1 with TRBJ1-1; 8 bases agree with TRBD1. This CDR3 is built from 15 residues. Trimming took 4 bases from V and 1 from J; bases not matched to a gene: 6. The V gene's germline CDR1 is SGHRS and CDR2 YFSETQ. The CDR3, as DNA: TGCGCCAGCAGCCACCGGGGACAGGAGAACACTGAAGCTTTCTTT. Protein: CASSHRGQENTEAFF.

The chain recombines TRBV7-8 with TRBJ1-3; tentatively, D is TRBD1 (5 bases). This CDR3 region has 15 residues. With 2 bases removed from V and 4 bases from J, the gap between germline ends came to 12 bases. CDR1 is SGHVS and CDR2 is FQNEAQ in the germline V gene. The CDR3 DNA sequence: TGTGCCAGCAGCTTAATCGAGGGGTCAGGAAACACCATATATTTT. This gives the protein CASSLIEGSGNTIYF.

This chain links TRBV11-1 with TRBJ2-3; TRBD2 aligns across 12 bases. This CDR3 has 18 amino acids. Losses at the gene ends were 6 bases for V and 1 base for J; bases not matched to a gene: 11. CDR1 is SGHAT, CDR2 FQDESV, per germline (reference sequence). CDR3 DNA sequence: TGTGCCAGCAGTTTCTCTTACCCTAGCGGGAGGGGCACAGATACGCAGTATTTT. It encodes CASSFSYPSGRGTDTQYF. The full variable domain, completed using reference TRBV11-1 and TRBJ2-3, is EAEVAQSPRYKITEKSQAVAFWCDPISGHATLYWYRQILGQGPELLVQFQDESVVDDSQLPKDRFSAERLKGVDSTLKIQPAELGDSAMYLCASSFSYPSGRGTDTQYFGPGTRLTVL.

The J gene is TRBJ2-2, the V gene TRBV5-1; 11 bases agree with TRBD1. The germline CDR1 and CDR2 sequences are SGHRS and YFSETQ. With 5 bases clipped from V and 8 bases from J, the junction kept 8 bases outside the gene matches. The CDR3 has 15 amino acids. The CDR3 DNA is TGCGCCAGCAGTCCCCCGGGACAGGGGGTAGGGGAGCTGTTTTTT. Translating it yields CASSPPGQGVGELFF.

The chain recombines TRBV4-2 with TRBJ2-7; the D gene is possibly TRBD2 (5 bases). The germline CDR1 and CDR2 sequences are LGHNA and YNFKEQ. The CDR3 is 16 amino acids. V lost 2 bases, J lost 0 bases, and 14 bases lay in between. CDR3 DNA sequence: TGTGCCAGCAGCCAATTCAGACTGGGGAGCTCCTACGAGCAGTACTTC. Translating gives CASSQFRLGSSYEQYF.

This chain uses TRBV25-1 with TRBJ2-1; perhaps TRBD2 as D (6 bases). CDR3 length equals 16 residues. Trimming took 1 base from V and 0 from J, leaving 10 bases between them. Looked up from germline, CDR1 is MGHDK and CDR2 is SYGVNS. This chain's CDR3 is CASSESWGGSYNEQFF. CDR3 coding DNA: TGTGCCAGCAGTGAATCCTGGGGAGGCTCCTACAATGAGCAGTTCTTC.

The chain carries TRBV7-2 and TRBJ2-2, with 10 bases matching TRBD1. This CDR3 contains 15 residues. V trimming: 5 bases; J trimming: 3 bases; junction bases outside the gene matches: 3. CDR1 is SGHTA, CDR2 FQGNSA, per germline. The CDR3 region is CASSLDRGYTGELFF. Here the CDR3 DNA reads TGTGCCAGCAGCCTGGACAGGGGGTACACCGGGGAGCTGTTTTTT.

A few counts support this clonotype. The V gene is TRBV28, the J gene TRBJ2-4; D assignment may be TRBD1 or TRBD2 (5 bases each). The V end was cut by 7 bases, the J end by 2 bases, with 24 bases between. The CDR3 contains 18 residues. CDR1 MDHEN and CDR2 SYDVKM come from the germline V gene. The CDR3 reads CASTLEGLSGSTKNIQYF. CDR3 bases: TGTGCCAGCACCCTTGAGGGCCTGTCAGGGTCTACCAAAAACATTCAGTACTTC.

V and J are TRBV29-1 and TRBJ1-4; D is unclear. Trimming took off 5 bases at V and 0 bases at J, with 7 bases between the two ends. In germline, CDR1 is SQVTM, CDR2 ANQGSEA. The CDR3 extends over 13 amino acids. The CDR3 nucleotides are TGCAGCGTTAGATCTGCAACTAATGAAAAACTGTTTTTT. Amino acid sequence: CSVRSATNEKLFF.

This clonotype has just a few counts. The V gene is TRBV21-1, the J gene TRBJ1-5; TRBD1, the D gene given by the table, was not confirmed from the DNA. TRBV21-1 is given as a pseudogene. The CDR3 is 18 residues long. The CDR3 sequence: CASSTSRGCYGGNQPQHF. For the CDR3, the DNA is TGTGCCAGCAGCACCTCGAGGGGGTGCTATGGGGGCAATCAGCCCCAGCATTTT.

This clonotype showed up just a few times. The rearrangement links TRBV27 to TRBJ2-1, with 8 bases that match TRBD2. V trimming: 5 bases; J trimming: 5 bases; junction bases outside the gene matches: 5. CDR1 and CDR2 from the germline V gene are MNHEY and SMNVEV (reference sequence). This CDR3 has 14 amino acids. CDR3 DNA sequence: TGTGCCAGCAGTAGCGGGAGAGCCCACAATGAGCAGTTCTTC. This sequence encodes CASSSGRAHNEQFF.

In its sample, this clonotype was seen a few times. The CDR3 spells CASSSGGPDLQFF. The CDR3 DNA reads as TGCGCCAGCAGCTCGGGGGGTCCCGATTTGCAGTTCTTC. V and J are TRBV5-1 and TRBJ2-1, with 7 bases lining up with TRBD2. J gave up 12 bases and V 3 bases, and 9 bases lay outside the gene matches. CDR3 length: 13 amino acids. Germline loops: CDR1 SGHRS, CDR2 YFSETQ.

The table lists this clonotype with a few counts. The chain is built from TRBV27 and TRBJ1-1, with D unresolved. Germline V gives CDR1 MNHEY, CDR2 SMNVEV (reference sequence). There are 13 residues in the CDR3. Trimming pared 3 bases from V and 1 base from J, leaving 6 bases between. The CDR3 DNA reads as TGTGCCAGCAGTTTGAACTGGAACACTGAAGCTTTCTTT. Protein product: CASSLNWNTEAFF.

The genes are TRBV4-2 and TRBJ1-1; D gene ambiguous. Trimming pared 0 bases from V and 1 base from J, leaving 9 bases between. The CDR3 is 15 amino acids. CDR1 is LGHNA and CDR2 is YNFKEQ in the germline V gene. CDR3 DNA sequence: TGTGCCAGCAGCCAAGATCTAGCCAAGAACACTGAAGCTTTCTTT. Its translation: CASSQDLAKNTEAFF.

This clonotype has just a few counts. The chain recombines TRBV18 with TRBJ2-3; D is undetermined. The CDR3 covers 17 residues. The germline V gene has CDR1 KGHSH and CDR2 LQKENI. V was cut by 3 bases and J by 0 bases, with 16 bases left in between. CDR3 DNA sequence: TGTGCCAGCTCACCTGGGATTTGGGTGGATAGCACAGATACGCAGTATTTT. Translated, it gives CASSPGIWVDSTDTQYF.

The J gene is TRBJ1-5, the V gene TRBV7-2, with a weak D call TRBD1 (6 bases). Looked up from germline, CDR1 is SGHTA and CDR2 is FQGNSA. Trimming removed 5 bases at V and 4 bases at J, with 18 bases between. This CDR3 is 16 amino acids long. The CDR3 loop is CASSQGPDRINQPQHF. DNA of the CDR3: TGTGCCAGCAGCCAGGGACCGGACAGAATTAATCAGCCCCAGCATTTT. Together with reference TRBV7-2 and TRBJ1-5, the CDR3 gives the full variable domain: GAGVSQSPSNKVTEKGKDVELRCDPISGHTALYWYRQSLGQGLEFLIYFQGNSAPDKSGLPSDRFSAERTGGSVSTLTIQRTQQEDSAVYLCASSQGPDRINQPQHFGDGTRLSIL.